The clone carrying this TCR beta chain was counted at least ten times. The target antigen is unknown. The data are from a study of T cell repertoires in cytomegalovirus infection. About the research overall: Public TCR beta signatures provided an indication of both CMV infection and a matching HLA type.

Study observations and caveats: In two of eight donors, the top clonotype was HLA-C-restricted CMV-specific. Adding up the frequency of public TCR beta families identified people who carried CMV plus the relevant HLA.

MiXCR was run by TCRdb on the reads, yielding one entry per CDR3 protein. The table shows more than 350,000 distinct CDR3 sequences, with roughly 31% occurring only once. Trimming pared 0 bases from V and 6 bases from J, leaving 15 bases between. The length of the CDR3 is 16 residues. V usage is TRBV12-3 or TRBV12-4 and J usage is TRBJ1-5, with D uncertain. The TCR was taken from a human donor in good health (CMV status not recorded). Some clones in this sample may be carry-over from other donors' samples. Material: PBMCs. The CDR3 DNA reads TGTGCCAGCAGTTTAGCCGCCGGATCTCTGGGTCAGCCCCAGCATTTT. It codes for CASSLAAGSLGQPQHF.